The clone carrying this T cell receptor beta chain was found a few times. Its antigen is undetermined. The CDR3 is made up of 13 amino acids. Between the trimmed V and J ends, which lost 2 bases and 0 bases, there was a span of 4 bases. Looked up from germline, CDR1 is PRHDT and CDR2 is FYEKMQ (reference sequence). The data were obtained in a study of beta chain features in type 1 diabetes. Points from the study as a whole: People with Type 1 diabetes carried modestly yet significantly shorter TCRB CDR3s in all four CD4+ subsets.

The investigators reverse transcribed all of the isolated RNA, so they sequenced expressed TCRB transcripts. Produced via immunoSEQ multiplex PCR; TCRdb's table is partial and in-frame only. The sample includes around 650,000 clones, 9.5% to 15% of them seen just once. V is TRBV13 and J is TRBJ1-1; D uncertain. Specimen: naive CD4+ T cells from blood. The receptor's source is a man younger than 45 with type 1 diabetes. For the CDR3, the DNA is TGTGCCAGCAGCTTAAGGTTGAACACTGAAGCTTTCTTT. It is translated as CASSLRLNTEAFF.